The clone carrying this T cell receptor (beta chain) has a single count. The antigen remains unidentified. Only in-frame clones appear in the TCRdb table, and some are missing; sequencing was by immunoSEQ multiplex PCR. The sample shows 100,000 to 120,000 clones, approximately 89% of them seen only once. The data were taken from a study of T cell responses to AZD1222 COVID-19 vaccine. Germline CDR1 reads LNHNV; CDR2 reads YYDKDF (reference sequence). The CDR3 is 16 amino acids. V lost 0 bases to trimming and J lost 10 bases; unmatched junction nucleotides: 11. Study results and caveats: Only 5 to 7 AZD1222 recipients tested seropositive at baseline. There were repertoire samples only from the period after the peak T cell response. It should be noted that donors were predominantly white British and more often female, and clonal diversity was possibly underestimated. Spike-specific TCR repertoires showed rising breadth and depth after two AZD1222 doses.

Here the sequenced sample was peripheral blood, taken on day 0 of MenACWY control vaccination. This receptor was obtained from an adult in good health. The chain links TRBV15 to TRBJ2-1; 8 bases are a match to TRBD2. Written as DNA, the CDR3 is TGTGCCACCAGCAGAGATACCGGACTAGCCCCTAGGGAGCAGTTCTTC. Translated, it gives CATSRDTGLAPREQFF. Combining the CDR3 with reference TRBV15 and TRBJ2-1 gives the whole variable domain DAMVIQNPRYQVTQFGKPVTLSCSQTLNHNVMYWYQQKSSQAPKLLFHYYDKDFNNEADTPDNFQSRRPNTSFCFLDIRSPGLGDTAMYLCATSRDTGLAPREQFFGPGTRLTVL.